This TCR beta chain came from a study of shared clonotypes between healthy human individuals (dated by TCRdb to between 2020 and 2021). Background for the entire study: The cohort included a few men and a couple of women between 18 and 49 years of age. To estimate repertoire size and how much clonotype sharing occurs between individuals, the study deeply sequenced the blood TCR repertoires of five healthy adults. Per donor, leukapheresis produced somewhere between about 0.8 and 9 billion PBMCs. Different laboratories and diverse techniques were used to prepare libraries and sequence TCR repertoires, to increase sequencing depth and limit assay-specific biases. For each donor, CD4 naive and CD4 memory were each given three plates, CD8 naive was given two plates, and CD8 memory was given one plate.

Overall study outcomes, separate from this receptor: Across a handful of donors, approximately 5% of naive CD4, around 3.3% of naive CD8, under 2.5% of memory CD4, and 0.4% to 0.45% of memory CD8 clonotypes were shared. Because the study included only a small number of donors, the genetic and exposure-history diversity represented was limited. Naive subsets generally had larger estimated clonotype richness than memory subsets did. Even with the large sequencing depth, rarefaction of the sorted-subset datasets indicated that sequencing was incomplete. Based on pairwise subsampling, the degree of clonotype sharing among donors was expected to be affected by sequencing depth. Sampling was restricted to blood, and TCR repertoires in tissues likely differ from the TCR repertoires found in blood. Higher generation probabilities were observed for clonotypes shared by all four sorted-subset donors than for non-shared clonotypes.

As to this clone: The antigen it binds to is not known. Base qualities are missing; no much larger clone stands one base away.

CD8 naive samples were obtained by positive selection for CCR7 among CD45RO-negative cells, yielding a CD45RA+CCR7+ population from which TemRA cells were excluded. The donors were healthy, HIV-negative adults who had no recently reported acute infections or vaccinations. Every donor was a Caucasian adult residing in Nashville, Tennessee, USA. Blood was obtained by leukapheresis, after which PBMCs were separated by Ficoll-Histopaque density gradient centrifugation and cryopreserved in liquid nitrogen vapor phase. Purity and quantity of every magnetically sorted T cell population were checked by analytical flow cytometry. Genomic DNA was isolated from every sorted fraction and measured by UV absorbance on a Nanodrop 2000c. Trimming removed 7 bases from V and 2 bases from J; the gene matches leave 9 bases unexplained. The CDR1 and CDR2 encoded by the germline V gene are SNHLY and FYNNEI. From its cysteine to its phenylalanine, the CDR3 spans 15 amino acids. Only CDR3 DNA remains: 45 bases, in frame from the first base.

TCR CDR3 regions were amplified from genomic DNA by multiplex PCR using the deep immunoSEQ assay. Extracted genomic DNA from each cell subset was spread evenly across all wells of several immunoSEQ 96-well plates, with each plate serving as a replicate. For sorted subsets, each replicate PCR was loaded with roughly 0.2 ug genomic DNA, equivalent to 30,000 to 35,000 T cell genomes. The purified libraries were quantified using a Qubit 3.0 fluorometer, sized with a Bioanalyzer 2100, and then quantified again using the KAPA Library Quantification kit. A separate single-read 150-cycle Illumina NextSeq 550 flow cell was used to sequence each immunoSEQ 96-well plate. From the authors' description of their analysis: The immunoSEQ output contained only junctional sequences without quality scores, so filtering could not match that applied to full-length reads. To assign V/J genes and CDR3, sequences were annotated against IMGT germline references using PyIR, a Python wrapper for IgBLAST v1.9. Reads were filtered out if the reads had weak V/J assignments (E-value above 1e-6), no CDR3, stop codons, out-of-frame junctions, or ambiguous translated residues. V3J clonotypes were defined by identical inferred V gene, J gene, and CDR3 amino acid sequence. Percentage overlap between repertoires was computed as shared unique clonotypes divided by the size of the smaller repertoire. Richness of each repertoire was evaluated using RTK rarefaction, the Chao1 estimator, and Recon v2.1 estimates of unobserved clonotypes. OLGA was used to compute generation probabilities for all TCRbeta clonotypes that the gDNA method yielded from several donors. Held by TCRdb, this immuneACCESS table contains in-frame sequences only and omits some clones. Under half of the omission traces to an unresolved V gene where checked; the cause of the rest is unknown. V and J calls and clone size are as listed in that table; D and trimming were resolved from the DNA. The sample data list approximately 2,200,000 clones, and around 93% of these were observed just once. The ten largest make up over 1.5% of the sample.

The chain links TRBV2 with TRBJ2-3; 7 nucleotides in the junction match TRBD2. The sequencing sample was made of naive CD8+ T cells from PBMCs. Reading the label with the study, this specimen's cell subset or site is: CD45RA+CCR7+. The sequence was collected from a man aged 18 to 30 in good health. Some clones in this sample may be carry-over from other donors' samples. The CDR3 region: CASKPVAGVTDTQYF. At the DNA level, the sequence is TGTGCCAGCAAGCCCGTTGCGGGAGTCACAGATACGCAGTATTTT.